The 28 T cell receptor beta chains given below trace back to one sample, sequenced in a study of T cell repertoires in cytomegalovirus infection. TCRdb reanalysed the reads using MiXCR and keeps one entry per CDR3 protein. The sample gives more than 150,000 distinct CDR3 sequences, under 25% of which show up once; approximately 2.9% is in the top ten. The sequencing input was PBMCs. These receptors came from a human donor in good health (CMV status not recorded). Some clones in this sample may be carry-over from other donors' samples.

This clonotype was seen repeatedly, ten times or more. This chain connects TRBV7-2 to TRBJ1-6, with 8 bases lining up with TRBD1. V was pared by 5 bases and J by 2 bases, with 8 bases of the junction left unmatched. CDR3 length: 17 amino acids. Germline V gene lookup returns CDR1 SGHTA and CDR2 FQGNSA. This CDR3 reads CASSTPATGAYNSPLHF. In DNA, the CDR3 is TGTGCCAGCAGCACCCCAGCGACAGGGGCCTATAATTCACCCCTCCACTTT.

CDR3 residues: CASSAKVGSSEAFF. The CDR3 nucleotides read TGTGCCAGCAGTGCGAAGGTTGGTTCATCTGAAGCTTTCTTT. The V gene is TRBV6-1, the J gene TRBJ1-1; D ambiguous. The germline V and J ends were trimmed by 4 bases and 6 bases, with 15 bases remaining between them. Germline V gene sequence: CDR1 MNHNS, CDR2 SASEGT. The CDR3 consists of 14 residues.

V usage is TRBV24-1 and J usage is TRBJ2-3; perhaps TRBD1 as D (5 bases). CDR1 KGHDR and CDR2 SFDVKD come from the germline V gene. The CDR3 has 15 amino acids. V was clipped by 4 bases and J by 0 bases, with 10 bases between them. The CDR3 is CATSDQTASTDTQYF. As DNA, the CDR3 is TGTGCCACCAGTGACCAGACAGCTAGCACAGATACGCAGTATTTT.

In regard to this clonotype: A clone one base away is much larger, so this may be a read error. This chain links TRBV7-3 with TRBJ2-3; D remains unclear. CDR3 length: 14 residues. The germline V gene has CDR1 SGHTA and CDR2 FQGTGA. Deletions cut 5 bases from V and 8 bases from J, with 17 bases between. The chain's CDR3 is CASSLKSTVATQYF. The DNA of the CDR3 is TGTGCCAGCAGCCTCAAGTCGACCGTGGCTACGCAGTATTTT.

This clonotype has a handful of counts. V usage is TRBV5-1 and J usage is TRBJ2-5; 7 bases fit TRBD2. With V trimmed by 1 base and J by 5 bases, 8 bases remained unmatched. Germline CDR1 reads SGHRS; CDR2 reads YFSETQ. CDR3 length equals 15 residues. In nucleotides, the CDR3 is TGCGCCAGCAGCTTGTCTGGTTCCGGGAGGGAGACCCAGTACTTC. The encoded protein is CASSLSGSGRETQYF.

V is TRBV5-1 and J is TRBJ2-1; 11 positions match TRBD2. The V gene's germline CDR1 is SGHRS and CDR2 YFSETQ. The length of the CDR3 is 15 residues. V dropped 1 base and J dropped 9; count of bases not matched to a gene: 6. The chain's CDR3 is CASSLLTSGTGEQFF. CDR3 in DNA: TGCGCCAGCAGCTTGCTGACTAGCGGGACCGGTGAGCAGTTCTTC.

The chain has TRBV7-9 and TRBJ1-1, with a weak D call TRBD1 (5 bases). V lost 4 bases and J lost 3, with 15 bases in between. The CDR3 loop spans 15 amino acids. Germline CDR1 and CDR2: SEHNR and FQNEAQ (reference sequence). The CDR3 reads CASSYGAVGDTEAFF. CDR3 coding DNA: TGTGCCAGCAGCTACGGGGCTGTTGGGGACACTGAAGCTTTCTTT.

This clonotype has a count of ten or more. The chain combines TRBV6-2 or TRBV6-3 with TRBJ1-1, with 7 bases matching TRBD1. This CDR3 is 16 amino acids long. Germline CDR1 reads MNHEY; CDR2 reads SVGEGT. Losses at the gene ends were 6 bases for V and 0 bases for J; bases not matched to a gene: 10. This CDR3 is CASSHPKDRVNTEAFF. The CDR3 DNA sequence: TGTGCCAGCAGCCACCCGAAAGACAGGGTGAACACTGAAGCTTTCTTT.

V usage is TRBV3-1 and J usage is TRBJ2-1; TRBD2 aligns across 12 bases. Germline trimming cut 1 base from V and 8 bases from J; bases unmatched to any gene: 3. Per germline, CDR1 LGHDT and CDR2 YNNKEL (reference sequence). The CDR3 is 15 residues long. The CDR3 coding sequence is TGTGCCAGCAGCCAAGGGACTAGCGGGGTATATGAGCAGTTCTTC. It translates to CASSQGTSGVYEQFF.

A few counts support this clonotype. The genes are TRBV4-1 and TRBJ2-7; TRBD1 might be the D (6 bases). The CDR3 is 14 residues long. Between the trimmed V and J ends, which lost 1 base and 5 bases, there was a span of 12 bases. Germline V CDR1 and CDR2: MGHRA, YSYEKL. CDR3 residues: CASSQAQGTHEQYF. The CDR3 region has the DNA TGCGCCAGCAGCCAAGCACAGGGCACCCACGAGCAGTACTTC.

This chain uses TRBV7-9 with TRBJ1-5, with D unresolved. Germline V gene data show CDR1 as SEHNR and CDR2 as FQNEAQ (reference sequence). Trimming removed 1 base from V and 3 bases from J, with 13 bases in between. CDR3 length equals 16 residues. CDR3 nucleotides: TGTGCCAGCAGCTTAGGTCCACCATTTCACAATCAGCCCCAGCATTTT. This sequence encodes CASSLGPPFHNQPQHF.

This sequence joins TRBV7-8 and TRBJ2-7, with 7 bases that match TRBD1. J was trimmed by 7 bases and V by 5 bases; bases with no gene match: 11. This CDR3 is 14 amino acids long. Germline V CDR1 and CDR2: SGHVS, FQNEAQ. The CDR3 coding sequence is TGTGCCAGCAGCAGGACGACAGGGACGAGTGAGCAGTACTTC. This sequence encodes CASSRTTGTSEQYF.

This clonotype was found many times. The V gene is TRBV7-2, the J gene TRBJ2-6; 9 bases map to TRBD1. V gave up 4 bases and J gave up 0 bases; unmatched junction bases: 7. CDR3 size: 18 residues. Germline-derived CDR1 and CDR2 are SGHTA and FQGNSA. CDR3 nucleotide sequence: TGTGCCAGCAGCTCCAACAGGGGGCTGAGCTCTGGGGCCAACGTCCTGACTTTC. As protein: CASSSNRGLSSGANVLTF.

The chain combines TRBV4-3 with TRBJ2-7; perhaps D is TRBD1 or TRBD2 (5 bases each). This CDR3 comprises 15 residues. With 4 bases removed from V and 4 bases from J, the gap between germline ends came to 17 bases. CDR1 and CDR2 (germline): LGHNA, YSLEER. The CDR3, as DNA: TGCGCCAGCAGCCCCGACAGAACGGGGTTGTACGAGCAGTACTTC. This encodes CASSPDRTGLYEQYF.

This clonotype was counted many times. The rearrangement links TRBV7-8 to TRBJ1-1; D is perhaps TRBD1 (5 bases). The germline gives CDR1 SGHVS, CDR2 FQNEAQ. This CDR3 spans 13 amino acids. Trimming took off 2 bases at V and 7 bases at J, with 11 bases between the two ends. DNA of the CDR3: TGTGCCAGCAGCTTAAAGGGACCGGGTGAAGCTTTCTTT. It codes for CASSLKGPGEAFF.

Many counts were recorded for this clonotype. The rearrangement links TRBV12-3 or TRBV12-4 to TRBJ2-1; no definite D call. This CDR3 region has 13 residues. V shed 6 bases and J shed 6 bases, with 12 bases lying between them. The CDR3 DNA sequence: TGTGCCAGCAGCTCCCGAAACCGCAATGAGCAGTTCTTC. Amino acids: CASSSRNRNEQFF.

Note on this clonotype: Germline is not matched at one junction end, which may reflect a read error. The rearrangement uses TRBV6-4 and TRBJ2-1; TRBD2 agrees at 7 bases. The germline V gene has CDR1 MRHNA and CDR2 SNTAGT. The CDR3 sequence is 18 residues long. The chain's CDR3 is CANSDSVRGLKAYNEQFF. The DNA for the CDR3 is TGTGCCAACAGTGACTCGGTAAGGGGACTAAAAGCCTACAATGAGCAGTTCTTC.

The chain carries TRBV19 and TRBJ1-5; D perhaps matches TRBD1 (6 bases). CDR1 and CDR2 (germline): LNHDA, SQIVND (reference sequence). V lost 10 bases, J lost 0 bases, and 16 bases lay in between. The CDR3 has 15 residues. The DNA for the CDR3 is TGTGCCACCCTACACGGACAGTTTAGCAATCAGCCCCAGCATTTT. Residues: CATLHGQFSNQPQHF.

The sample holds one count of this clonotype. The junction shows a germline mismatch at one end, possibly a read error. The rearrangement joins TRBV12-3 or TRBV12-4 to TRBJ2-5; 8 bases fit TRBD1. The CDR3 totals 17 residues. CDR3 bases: TGTACCAGCAGTCCCCACGCGGGGACAGGTGCACAAGAGACCCAGTACTTC. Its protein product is CTSSPHAGTGAQETQYF.

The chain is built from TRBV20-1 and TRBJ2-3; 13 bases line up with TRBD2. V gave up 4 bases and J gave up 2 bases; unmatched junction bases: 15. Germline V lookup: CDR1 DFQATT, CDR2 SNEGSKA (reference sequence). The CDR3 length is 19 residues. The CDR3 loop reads CSANGLAGVDYPPTDTQYF. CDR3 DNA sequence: TGCAGTGCTAATGGACTAGCGGGAGTGGACTATCCTCCCACAGATACGCAGTATTTT.

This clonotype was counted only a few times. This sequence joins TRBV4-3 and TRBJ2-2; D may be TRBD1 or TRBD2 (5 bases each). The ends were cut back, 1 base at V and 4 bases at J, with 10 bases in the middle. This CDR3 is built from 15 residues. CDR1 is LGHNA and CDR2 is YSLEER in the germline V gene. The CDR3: CASSQGAGTTGELFF. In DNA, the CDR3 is TGCGCCAGCAGCCAAGGGGCTGGGACCACCGGGGAGCTGTTTTTT.

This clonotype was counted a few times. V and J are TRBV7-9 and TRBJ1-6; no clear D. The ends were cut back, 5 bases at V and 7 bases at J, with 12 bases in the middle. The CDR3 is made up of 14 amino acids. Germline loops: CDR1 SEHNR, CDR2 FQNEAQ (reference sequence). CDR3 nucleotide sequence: TGTGCCAGCAGCCAGCCGGTCTCAAATTCACCCCTCCACTTT. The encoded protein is CASSQPVSNSPLHF.

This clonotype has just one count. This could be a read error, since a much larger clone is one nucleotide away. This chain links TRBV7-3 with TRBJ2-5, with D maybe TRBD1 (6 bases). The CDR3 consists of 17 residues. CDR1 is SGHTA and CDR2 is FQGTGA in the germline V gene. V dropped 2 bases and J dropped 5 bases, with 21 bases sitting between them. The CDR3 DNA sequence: TGTGCCAGCAGCTTACTAGACCGGGCCAGGGGCTCGGAGACCCAGTACTTC. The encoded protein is CASSLLDRARGSETQYF.

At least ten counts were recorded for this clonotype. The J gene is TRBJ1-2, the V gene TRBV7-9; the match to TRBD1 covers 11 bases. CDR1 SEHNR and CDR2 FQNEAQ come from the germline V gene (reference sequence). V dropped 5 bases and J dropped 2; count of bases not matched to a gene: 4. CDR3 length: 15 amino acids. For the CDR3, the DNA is TGTGCCAGCAGCCCTTGGGACAGGGGGAACTATGGCTACACCTTC. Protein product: CASSPWDRGNYGYTF.

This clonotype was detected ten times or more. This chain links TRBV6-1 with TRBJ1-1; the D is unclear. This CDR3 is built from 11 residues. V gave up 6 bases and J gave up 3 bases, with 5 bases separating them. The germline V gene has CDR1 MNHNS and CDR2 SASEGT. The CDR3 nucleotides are TGTGCCAGCAGAGACGACACTGAAGCTTTCTTT. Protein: CASRDDTEAFF.

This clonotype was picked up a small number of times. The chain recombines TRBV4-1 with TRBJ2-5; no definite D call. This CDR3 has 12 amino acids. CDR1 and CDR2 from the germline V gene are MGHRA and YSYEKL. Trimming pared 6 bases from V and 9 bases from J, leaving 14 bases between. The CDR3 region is CASSPRPGAQYF. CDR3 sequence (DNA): TGCGCCAGCAGTCCTCGACCCGGAGCCCAGTACTTC.

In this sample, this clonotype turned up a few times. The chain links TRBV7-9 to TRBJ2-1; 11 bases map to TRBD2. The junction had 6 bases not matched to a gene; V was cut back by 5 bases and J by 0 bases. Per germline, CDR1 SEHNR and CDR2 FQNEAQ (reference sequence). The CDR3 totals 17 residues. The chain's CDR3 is CASSPSSGRSSYNEQFF. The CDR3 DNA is TGTGCCAGCAGCCCATCTAGCGGGAGGAGCTCCTACAATGAGCAGTTCTTC.

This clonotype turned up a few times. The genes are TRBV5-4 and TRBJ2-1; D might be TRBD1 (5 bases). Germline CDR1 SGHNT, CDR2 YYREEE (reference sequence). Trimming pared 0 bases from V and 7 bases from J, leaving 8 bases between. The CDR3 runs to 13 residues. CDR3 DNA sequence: TGTGCCAGCAGCTTGGGCAGGGCAAATGAGCAGTTCTTC. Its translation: CASSLGRANEQFF.